This entry lists 10 T cell receptor beta chains sequenced from one sample in a study of beta chain features in type 1 diabetes. Expressed TCRB transcripts were sequenced, since all the RNA that had been isolated was reverse transcribed. Sequencing was performed with immunoSEQ multiplex PCR; in TCRdb, only in-frame clones are kept and a portion is missing. The sample yields hundreds of thousands of clones, approximately 12% seen once. The specimen was naive CD4+ T cells from blood. Source of these receptors: a man aged 18 to 30 in good health.

A few counts support this clone. The chain combines TRBV29-1 with TRBJ2-1, with TRBD2 as a possible D gene (7 bases). The CDR3 is 14 residues long. Germline V gives CDR1 SQVTM, CDR2 ANQGSEA. Trimming left V 4 bases short and J 9 bases short, with 19 bases between. The chain's CDR3 is CSVGALGGAGEQFF. In nucleotides, the CDR3 is TGCAGCGTTGGCGCCTTGGGGGGGGCTGGTGAGCAGTTCTTC.

There are a few counts of this clone. This chain links TRBV7-3 with TRBJ2-2, with 8 bases aligning to TRBD1. V lost 6 bases to trimming and J lost 5 bases; unmatched junction nucleotides: 8. The V gene's germline CDR1 is SGHTA and CDR2 FQGTGA. The CDR3 runs 15 residues. This chain's CDR3 is CASSPQGAGTGELFF. DNA for the CDR3: TGTGCCAGCAGTCCTCAGGGGGCGGGGACCGGGGAGCTGTTTTTT.

The chain links TRBV19 to TRBJ1-2, with 8 bases that match TRBD1. The V segment lost 1 base and the J segment 7 bases; nucleotides outside the gene matches: 8. CDR1 is LNHDA, CDR2 SQIVND, per germline (reference sequence). CDR3 length: 15 amino acids. CDR3 residues: CASSIGDRRFGGYTF. The CDR3 region has the DNA TGTGCCAGTAGTATAGGGGACAGGAGATTCGGTGGCTACACCTTC.

The chain carries TRBV14 and TRBJ2-5; the D gene is possibly TRBD1 (6 bases). The CDR3 sequence is 16 residues long. Trimming stripped 3 bases from V and 5 bases from J, with 19 bases between. Germline CDR1 reads SGHDN; CDR2 reads FVKESK. In DNA form, the CDR3 reads TGTGCCAGCAGCCAGCTAGGGATTTCGAGGGGGGAGACCCAGTACTTC. It specifies CASSQLGISRGETQYF.

This clone was found a few times. This chain uses TRBV29-1 with TRBJ2-1; the match to TRBD1 covers 8 bases. The CDR3 length is 15 residues. Germline V gives CDR1 SQVTM, CDR2 ANQGSEA. Trimming took 3 bases from V and 2 from J; bases not matched to a gene: 6. CDR3 region: CSVDPIRGPYNEQFF. In nucleotides, the CDR3 is TGCAGCGTTGACCCGATCAGGGGGCCCTACAATGAGCAGTTCTTC.

This clone was counted a few times. This chain connects TRBV6-5 to TRBJ1-1, with D hard to call. The germline V gene encodes CDR1 MNHEY and CDR2 SVGAGI. The CDR3 runs 14 residues. Trimming pared 7 bases from V and 2 bases from J, leaving 14 bases between. CDR3: CASTDPDFNTEAFF. CDR3 DNA: TGTGCCAGCACTGACCCGGACTTTAACACTGAAGCTTTCTTT.

The V and J genes are TRBV14 and TRBJ2-5; 10 positions match TRBD2. Looked up from germline, CDR1 is SGHDN and CDR2 is FVKESK. There are 18 residues in the CDR3. The J segment lost 5 bases and the V segment lost 1 base, leaving 13 bases of the junction unmatched. The DNA of the CDR3 is TGTGCCAGCAGCCAAGTATCTAGCGGGAGCCCGAGGGCGGAGACCCAGTACTTC. Its translation is CASSQVSSGSPRAETQYF.

This clone has just a few counts. The genes are TRBV7-9 and TRBJ2-1; 12 positions agree with TRBD1. The CDR3 consists of 15 residues. V lost 5 bases and J lost 8; bases outside the gene matches: 7. Germline V gene lookup returns CDR1 SEHNR and CDR2 FQNEAQ (reference sequence). CDR3 sequence reads: CASSIPGQGAYEQFF. The CDR3 bases are TGTGCCAGCAGCATACCGGGACAGGGGGCTTATGAGCAGTTCTTC. The full variable domain, rest sourced from reference TRBV7-9 and TRBJ2-1, is DTGVSQNPRHKITKRGQNVTFRCDPISEHNRLYWYRQTLGQGPEFLTYFQNEAQLEKSRLLSDRFSAERPKGSFSTLEIQRTEQGDSAMYLCASSIPGQGAYEQFFGPGTRLTVL.

The rearrangement joins TRBV5-4 to TRBJ2-3, with D possibly TRBD2 on 6 matching bases. The CDR3 runs to 13 residues. Germline values: CDR1 SGHNT, CDR2 YYREEE (reference sequence). V lost 0 bases and J 7 bases, leaving 9 bases between the germline ends. In DNA form, the CDR3 reads TGTGCCAGCAGCTTGGGACTAGACAATACGCAGTATTTT. Translated: CASSLGLDNTQYF. Combining the CDR3 with reference TRBV5-4 and TRBJ2-3 gives the whole variable domain ETGVTQSPTHLIKTRGQQVTLRCSSQSGHNTVSWYQQALGQGPQFIFQYYREEENGRGNFPPRFSGLQFPNYSSELNVNALELDDSALYLCASSLGLDNTQYFGPGTRLTVL.

Only a few counts were recorded for this clone. The V gene is TRBV4-3, the J gene TRBJ2-1; 7 bases fit TRBD2. Looked up from germline, CDR1 is LGHNA and CDR2 is YSLEER. There are 16 residues in the CDR3. The V segment lost 0 bases and the J segment 8 bases; nucleotides outside the gene matches: 10. CDR3 nucleotide sequence: TGCGCCAGCAGCCAAGATCTGGCATGGGGGGGGGATGAGCAGTTCTTC. Its translation is CASSQDLAWGGDEQFF.